Here is one TCR beta chain with its context. Its antigen is not identified. Germline V lookup: CDR1 SGHDT, CDR2 YYEEEE. The ends were cut back, 1 base at V and 4 bases at J, with 13 bases in the middle. This CDR3 has 15 amino acids. Profiled with immunoSEQ multiplex PCR; TCRdb holds only in-frame clones, not every one. This table has about 1.9 million clones, over 85% appearing once. The data belong to a study of shared clonotypes between healthy human individuals. Study outcomes and limitations: In contrast to clonotypes shared by all four donors, non-shared clonotypes had lower generation probabilities.

Cells designated naive CD8 were CD45RO-negative and were positively selected for CCR7, with terminally differentiated effector memory CD45RA+ cells excluded. The TCR comes from a man in his late teens or twenties in good health. Some clones in this sample may be carry-over from other donors' samples. The rearrangement joins TRBV5-6 to TRBJ2-3; D is possibly TRBD1 (6 bases). The sample taken for sequencing was naive CD8+ T cells from PBMCs. This CDR3 reads CASSLQGILADTQYF. As DNA, the CDR3 is TGTGCCAGCAGCTTGCAGGGGATCTTGGCAGATACGCAGTATTTT.